This section outlines one T cell receptor (beta chain) sequence together with its context. Antigen: not known. The sample is drawn from a study of read filtering for tumor transcriptome and immune sequencing. The CDR3 is made up of 16 amino acids. V was pared by 6 bases and J by 3 bases, with 10 bases of the junction left unmatched. Notes on the study in general: This fraction held mixed bone marrow immune cells after CD138-negative sorting.

Every patient had bone marrow sampled while the disease was active. This library used approximately 370 ng RNA and molecular barcoded adaptors spanning alpha/delta and beta/gamma chains. One entry per CDR3 protein, called by TCRdb with MiXCR from the reads. The data contain some 130,000 distinct CDR3 sequences, roughly 13% of them singletons. V gene TRBV12-3 or TRBV12-4 combines with J gene TRBJ2-5; the match to TRBD2 covers 10 bases. The receptor was isolated from a donor over 35 with multiple myeloma. Source material: a population of CD138-negative cells sorted from bone marrow. The CDR3 nucleotides read TGTGCCAGCAGGTCAAGCGGGACTAGCGTAAAAGAGACCCAGTACTTC. Translated, it gives CASRSSGTSVKETQYF.